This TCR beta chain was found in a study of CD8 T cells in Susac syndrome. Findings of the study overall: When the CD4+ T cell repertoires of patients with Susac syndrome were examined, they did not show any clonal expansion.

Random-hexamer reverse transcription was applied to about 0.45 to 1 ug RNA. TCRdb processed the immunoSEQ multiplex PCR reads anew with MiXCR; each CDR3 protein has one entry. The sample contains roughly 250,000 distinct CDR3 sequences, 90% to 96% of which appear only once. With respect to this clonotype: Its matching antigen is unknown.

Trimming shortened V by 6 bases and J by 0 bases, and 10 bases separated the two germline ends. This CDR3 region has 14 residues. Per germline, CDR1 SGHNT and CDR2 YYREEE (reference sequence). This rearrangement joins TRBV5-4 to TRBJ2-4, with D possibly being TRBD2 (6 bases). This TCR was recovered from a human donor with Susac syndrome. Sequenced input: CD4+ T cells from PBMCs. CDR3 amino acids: CASKPGEAKNIQYF. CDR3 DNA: TGTGCCAGCAAGCCGGGGGAAGCCAAAAACATTCAGTACTTC.